These T cell receptor beta chains were read from a single sample in a study of STAT3 mutations in large granular lymphocyte leukemia. Generated by immunoSEQ multiplex PCR, the TCRdb table keeps only in-frame clones and is missing some. The sample records tens of thousands of clones, roughly three quarters being singletons. The sequenced material came from PBMCs. These receptors originate from a human donor with T large granular lymphocyte leukemia. Some clones in this sample may be carry-over from other donors' samples. The CDR3 runs from the conserved cysteine through the conserved F or W. A D gene is named only where the DNA matches it firmly. For some rows the clone size is stated as once, few or many, or as a class when expanded; others skip it.

>NA|NA|TRBV6-5|TRBJ1-6
TGTGCCAGCAGTTTCCGGGACCCTGCTTCACCCCTCCACTTT
CASSFRDPASPLHF
>NA|NA|TRBV10-3|TRBJ2-7
TGTGCCATCAGTGGCGGTAACGAGCAGTACTTC
CAISGGNEQYF
>NA|NA|TRBV5-4|TRBJ1-1
TGTGCCAGCAGCTTGCATTCGAAGGCTGAAGCTTTCTTT
CASSLHSKAEAFF
>NA|NA|TRBV7-2|TRBJ2-7
TGTGCCAGCAGTAACTTAAGCTCCTACGAGCAGTACTTC
CASSNLSSYEQYF
>NA|NA|TRBV30|TRBJ2-7
TGTGCCTCCGGGAGCTCCCCCTACGAGCAGTACTTC
CASGSSPYEQYF
>NA|NA|TRBV29-1|TRBJ2-5
TGCAGCGTGGGAAAACAGACCCAAGAGACCCAGTACTTC
CSVGKQTQETQYF
>NA|TRBD1|TRBV7-9|TRBJ1-2
TGTGCCAGCAGCTCGTCCCTAGGGACAGTCCATGGCTACACCTTC
CASSSSLGTVHGYTF
>NA|NA|TRBV6-1|TRBJ1-5
TGTGCCAGCGATCAAAAGTCACGCAATCAGCCCCAGCATTTT
CASDQKSRNQPQHF
>NA|TRBD1|TRBV10-2|TRBJ1-5
TGCGCCAGCAGACAGGGGTCAAATCAGCCCCAGCATTTT
CASRQGSNQPQHF
>NA|NA|TRBV2|TRBJ1-1
TGTGCCAGCATTCCCGGTCGCTTGAACACTGAAGCTTTCTTT
CASIPGRLNTEAFF
>NA|NA|TRBV5-4|TRBJ1-5
TGTGCCAGCAGCTTGTTATGGGGCATGCGCTATAGCAATCAGCCCCAGCATTTT
CASSLLWGMRYSNQPQHF
>few|TRBD1|TRBV2|TRBJ1-4
TGTGCCAGCAGTCAGGGGACTCAGGGGGCTAATGAAAAACTGTTTTTT
CASSQGTQGANEKLFF
>NA|TRBD2|TRBV29-1|TRBJ2-5
TGCAGCGTTGAATTAGCGGGGTGGGGGGAGACCCAGTACTTC
CSVELAGWGETQYF
>NA|NA|TRBV6-1|TRBJ2-6
TGTGCCAGCAGTGAAAGGTGGGTCGGGGCCAACGTCCTGACTTTC
CASSERWVGANVLTF
>NA|TRBD1|TRBV9|TRBJ1-5
TGTGCCAGCAGTGGGACAGATTATAGCAATCAGCCCCAGCATTTT
CASSGTDYSNQPQHF
>NA|NA|TRBV7-8|TRBJ1-3
TGTGCCAGCAGCGCACAGAGCTCTGGAAACACCATATATTTT
CASSAQSSGNTIYF
>NA|TRBD1|TRBV5-6|TRBJ1-4
TGTGCCAGCAGCTTACGGGACAGGGTCGATCTACCTGAAAAACTGTTTTTT
CASSLRDRVDLPEKLFF
>NA|NA|TRBV15|TRBJ2-5
TGTGCCACCAGCAGGTTAGGGCCGCAGCTAGGAGAGACCCAGTACTTC
CATSRLGPQLGETQYF
>NA|NA|TRBV9|TRBJ1-1
TGTGCCAGCAGCGTTTACCAGGGGCCGGGGAACACTGAAGCTTTCTTT
CASSVYQGPGNTEAFF
>NA|NA|TRBV4-1|TRBJ1-2
TGCGCCAGCAGCCAAGAAGCAGGGAGGGAAGGTTATGGCTACACCTTC
CASSQEAGREGYGYTF
>NA|NA|TRBV27|TRBJ1-2
TGTGCCAGCAGTTTGGGGGGGGATGGCTACACCTTC
CASSLGGDGYTF
>NA|NA|TRBV14|TRBJ1-1
TGTGCCAGCAGCCAAGATCTAGGAACGGTGAACACTGAAGCTTTCTTT
CASSQDLGTVNTEAFF
>NA|NA|TRBV4-3|TRBJ1-6
TGCGCCAGCAGCCAAGACAACTCCTATAATTCACCCCTCCACTTT
CASSQDNSYNSPLHF
>NA|NA|TRBV4-2|TRBJ1-5
TGTGCCAGCAGCCGGACTTTGCCTAGGGTCAGGGTGGATTGGTGCACAAATCAGCCCCAGCATTTT
CASSRTLPRVRVDWCTNQPQHF
>once|NA|TRBV29-1|TRBJ2-5
TGCAGCGGCAGGGACCAAGAGACCCAGTACTTC
CSGRDQETQYF
>NA|NA|TRBV30|TRBJ2-5
TGTGCCTGGAGTGTAAGAGGGGCCGAGACCCAGTACTTC
CAWSVRGAETQYF
>few|NA|TRBV6-5|TRBJ1-5
TGTGCCAGCAGTTACTCGTTCAATCAGCCCCAGCATTTT
CASSYSFNQPQHF
>NA|TRBD1|TRBV5-6|TRBJ1-2
TGTGCCAGCAGCCACCCGGGACAGGGACTCTATGGCTACACCTTC
CASSHPGQGLYGYTF
>NA|NA|TRBV30|TRBJ2-7
TGTGCCTGGAGGACAACCTACGAGCAGTACTTC
CAWRTTYEQYF
>NA|NA|TRBV28|TRBJ1-6
TGTGCCAGCACCGCCCCGTCACTTGGGCCTTTTTCACCCCTCCACTTT
CASTAPSLGPFSPLHF
>NA|NA|TRBV9|TRBJ2-1
TGTGCCAGCAGCCCCCGTGGGCGCCTGGTCTACAATGAGCAGTTCTTC
CASSPRGRLVYNEQFF
>NA|NA|TRBV11-2|TRBJ2-6
TGTGCCAGCAGCCATCACATGCCCCCTGGGGCCAACGTCCTGACTTTC
CASSHHMPPGANVLTF
>few|NA|TRBV5-4|TRBJ1-2
TGTGCCAGCAGCGCCGGTAATCGGGGGCATCTGGATGGCTACACCTTC
CASSAGNRGHLDGYTF
>NA|NA|TRBV27|TRBJ2-7
TGTGCCAGCAGTCAAGGACTCGAGCAGTACTTC
CASSQGLEQYF
>NA|NA|TRBV5-4|TRBJ1-1
TGTGCCAGCAGCTGGTCAGGGACCACTGAAGCTTTCTTT
CASSWSGTTEAFF
>NA|NA|TRBV7-6|TRBJ1-3
TGTGCCAGCAGCTTAGGAGCAGTTGGGGGGTTCGACACCATATATTTT
CASSLGAVGGFDTIYF
>NA|TRBD2|TRBV11-2|TRBJ2-3
TGTGCCAGCAGCTTAGCGGGGGGGTTATCTAGCACAGATACGCAGTATTTT
CASSLAGGLSSTDTQYF
>NA|NA|TRBV14|TRBJ1-1
TGTGCCAGCAGCCGCAACCCAGGGGAGAACACTGAAGCTTTCTTT
CASSRNPGENTEAFF
>NA|NA|TRBV2|TRBJ2-3
TGTGCCAGCAGTGAAGTTGTCACAGATACGCAGTATTTT
CASSEVVTDTQYF
>NA|NA|TRBV29-1|TRBJ1-2
TGCAGCGTTGTTTGGGGAACGCGGGATGGCTACACCTTC
CSVVWGTRDGYTF
>NA|NA|TRBV30|TRBJ1-1
TGTGCCTGGAGTGTATCCAGGCGATACACTGAAGCTTTCTTT
CAWSVSRRYTEAFF
>NA|NA|TRBV4-1|TRBJ1-1
TGCGCCAGCAGCCCGACCGGGATTGAAGCTTTCTTT
CASSPTGIEAFF
>NA|NA|TRBV18|TRBJ2-2
TGTGCCAGCTCGACATCCGACCTCAGGGCCGGGGAGCTGTTTTTT
CASSTSDLRAGELFF
>NA|NA|TRBV6-1|TRBJ2-6
TGTGCCAGCCAACCGTCTGGGGCCAACGTCCTGACTTTC
CASQPSGANVLTF
>NA|NA|TRBV5-4|TRBJ1-2
TGTGCCAGCAGCTTGGTAGGCAGGGTGATCTATGGCTACACCTTC
CASSLVGRVIYGYTF
>NA|NA|TRBV21-1|TRBJ1-2
TGTGCCAGCAGCAAAATGGGAAATGAGACCGTAGCTAACTATGGCTACACCTTC
CASSKMGNETVANYGYTF
>NA|NA|TRBV27|TRBJ2-7
TGTGCCAGCAGTTTATTCGGGGGTGGCGAGCAGTACTTC
CASSLFGGGEQYF
>NA|TRBD2|TRBV7-9|TRBJ2-1
TGTGCCAGCAGCCCCGGGACTAGCGGGGGGGGCTCCTACAATGAGCAGTTCTTC
CASSPGTSGGGSYNEQFF
>NA|TRBD2|TRBV4-1|TRBJ2-3
TGCGCCAGCAGTAGGGGGACTAGCGGGGCTATTATTTCGCAGTATTTT
CASSRGTSGAIISQYF
>few|TRBD1|TRBV9|TRBJ1-2
TGTGCCAGCAGCGTATTTACAGGGGGCAACTATGGCTACACCTTC
CASSVFTGGNYGYTF
>NA|NA|TRBV13|TRBJ2-7
TGTGCCAGCAGCTTTGCCACGGGACTGCGCCGCGAGCAGTACTTC
CASSFATGLRREQYF
>NA|TRBD2|TRBV15|TRBJ2-2
TGTGCCACCAGCAGAGATAGCGGGGGGGCCGGGGAGCTGTTTTTT
CATSRDSGGAGELFF
>once|NA|TRBV6-1|TRBJ2-7
TGTGCCAGCTTCCCCGGGTCAACCTACGAGCAGTACTTC
CASFPGSTYEQYF
>once|NA|TRBV11-2|TRBJ1-2
TGTGCCAGCAGCTTAGCGGTTGGAAGGGGACTCCATGGCTACACCTTC
CASSLAVGRGLHGYTF
>NA|NA|TRBV5-1|TRBJ1-5
TGCGCCAGCAGCTTGGGTGGAGGCCAGCCCCAGCATTTT
CASSLGGGQPQHF